Below are 19 T cell receptor beta chains sequenced from a single sample in a study of OX40 agonist ivuxolimab in advanced cancers. Sequencing used immunoSEQ multiplex PCR; TCRdb keeps in-frame clones, though not all of them. The sample has 37,000 or so clones, about 80% seen once. Sequenced material: CD4+ or CD8+ T cells sorted from blood, taken in a trial of the OX40 agonist ivuxolimab. These receptors all stem from an adult with an advanced solid tumor such as melanoma, head and neck, liver or kidney cancer.

The chain couples TRBV18 to TRBJ1-5; D may be TRBD1 (5 bases). The germline CDR1 and CDR2 sequences are KGHSH and LQKENI. V lost 0 bases and J lost 1, with 7 bases in between. The CDR3 is 15 residues long. In nucleotides, the CDR3 is TGTGCCAGCTCACCACCGGGGGGGAGCAATCAGCCCCAGCATTTT. Translating gives CASSPPGGSNQPQHF. The full variable domain, rest sourced from reference TRBV18 and TRBJ1-5, is NAGVMQNPRHLVRRRGQEARLRCSPMKGHSHVYWYRQLPEEGLKFMVYLQKENIIDESGMPKERFSAEFPKEGPSILRIQQVVRGDSAAYFCASSPPGGSNQPQHFGDGTRLSIL.

The chain employs TRBV6-1 and TRBJ1-5; D ambiguous. Germline CDR1 and CDR2: MNHNS and SASEGT. V lost 6 bases and J lost 5, with 5 bases in between. The CDR3 covers 11 residues. In DNA, the CDR3 is TGTGCCAGCAGCATCGATCAGCCCCAGCATTTT. Protein sequence: CASSIDQPQHF.

This chain connects TRBV7-2 to TRBJ1-2; no reliable D call. Germline V gene sequence: CDR1 SGHTA, CDR2 FQGNSA. The CDR3 is 15 amino acids. With 3 bases removed from V and 5 bases from J, the gap between germline ends came to 16 bases. Here the CDR3 DNA reads TGTGCCAGCAGCTTCATGGACTCCCGAGGGTATGGCTACACCTTC. It encodes CASSFMDSRGYGYTF.

The chain uses TRBV13 and TRBJ2-2; 8 nucleotides line up with TRBD2. Trimming at V came to 2 bases and at J to 4 bases, leaving 6 bases not matched to a gene. The germline CDR1 and CDR2 sequences are PRHDT and FYEKMQ (reference sequence). The CDR3 runs to 16 residues. This CDR3 reads CASSLSVAGSTGELFF. CDR3 coding DNA: TGTGCCAGCAGCTTATCTGTAGCGGGGAGCACCGGGGAGCTGTTTTTT. The entire variable domain, with the rest obtained from reference TRBV13 and TRBJ2-2, is as follows: AAGVIQSPRHLIKEKRETATLKCYPIPRHDTVYWYQQGPGQDPQFLISFYEKMQSDKGSIPDRFSAQQFSDYHSELNMSSLELGDSALYFCASSLSVAGSTGELFFGEGSRLTVL.

This clone was found once. At one end the junction does not follow the germline gene, possibly because of a read error. The chain couples TRBV5-8 to TRBJ2-1; weak D call: TRBD2 (5 bases). Germline assignment: CDR1 SGHTS and CDR2 YDEGEE. This CDR3 contains 15 residues. CDR3 in amino acids: CACRTPLNIGNEQFF. DNA for the CDR3: TGTGCCTGCAGGACTCCGCTAAACATCGGGAATGAGCAGTTCTTC.

The chain carries TRBV7-4 and TRBJ2-1, with a tentative D call TRBD1 (5 bases). The V end lost 5 bases, the J end lost 8 bases, and 22 bases lay between the germline ends. Per the germline V gene, CDR1 is SGHVT and CDR2 is SQSDAQ. This CDR3 is 16 amino acids long. The CDR3: CASSPPFRVSRDEQFF. Here the CDR3 DNA reads TGTGCCAGCAGCCCCCCGTTCAGGGTCTCTAGGGATGAGCAGTTCTTC.

The gene calls are TRBV6-1 and TRBJ2-5; D call uncertain. The CDR3 is 12 residues long. CDR1 MNHNS and CDR2 SASEGT come from the germline V gene. Trimming removed 10 bases at V and 5 bases at J, with 14 bases between. The CDR3 protein is CAIVATWETQYF. The CDR3 nucleotides read TGTGCCATCGTGGCCACCTGGGAGACCCAGTACTTC.

This sequence joins TRBV7-6 and TRBJ2-2, with D unclear. The CDR3 length is 17 residues. Trimming stripped 1 base from V and 2 bases from J, with 14 bases between. CDR1 and CDR2 (germline): SGHVS, FNYEAQ. The chain's CDR3 is CASSLGYGTINTGELFF. CDR3 DNA sequence: TGTGCCAGCAGCTTAGGGTACGGAACCATTAACACCGGGGAGCTGTTTTTT.

This chain links TRBV7-7 with TRBJ1-4; the match to TRBD1 covers 7 bases. The CDR3 covers 15 residues. Germline values: CDR1 SSHAT, CDR2 FNYEAQ (reference sequence). The chain's CDR3 is CASGPHPDRVEKLFF. CDR3 bases: TGTGCTAGCGGCCCCCATCCCGACAGGGTAGAAAAACTGTTTTTT. The full variable domain, rest sourced from reference TRBV7-7 and TRBJ1-4, is GAGVSQSPRYKVTKRGQDVTLRCDPISSHATLYWYQQALGQGPEFLTYFNYEAQPDKSGLPSDRFSAERPEGSISTLTIQRTEQRDSAMYRCASGPHPDRVEKLFFGSGTQLSVL.

In the case of this clone: The sample contains more than one DNA sequence encoding this CDR3. This chain uses TRBV19 with TRBJ1-2; 8 bases agree with TRBD1. CDR3 length: 13 amino acids. The V gene end was trimmed by 4 bases and the J gene end by 8 bases; junction bases not matched to a gene: 6. The germline V gene encodes CDR1 LNHDA and CDR2 SQIVND (reference sequence). For the CDR3, the DNA is TGTGCCAGTAGTAAGGACAGGGCAATCGGCTACACCTTC. Protein product: CASSKDRAIGYTF.

This sequence joins TRBV20-1 and TRBJ1-2; no clear D. In germline, CDR1 is DFQATT, CDR2 SNEGSKA (reference sequence). V lost 5 bases to trimming and J lost 5 bases, with 9 bases between them. The length of the CDR3 is 11 residues. CDR3 in amino acids: CSAPLRYGYTF. The CDR3 bases are TGCAGTGCTCCTCTTCGGTATGGCTACACCTTC.

About this clone: The junction shows a germline mismatch at one end, possibly a read error. The J gene is TRBJ2-5, the V gene TRBV7-7; D is ambiguous. The CDR3 loop spans 13 amino acids. The V gene's germline CDR1 is SSHAT and CDR2 FNYEAQ (reference sequence). The CDR3 nucleotides read TGTGCTAGCAGCTCGGGCCGTAAAGAGACCCAGTACTTC. This sequence encodes CASSSGRKETQYF.

This clone was picked up one time. The genes are TRBV4-1 and TRBJ1-4, with D perhaps TRBD1 (5 bases). The CDR3 loop spans 15 amino acids. V dropped 2 bases and J dropped 7 bases, with 14 bases sitting between them. The germline gives CDR1 MGHRA, CDR2 YSYEKL. The CDR3 region is CASSQFAGQLEKLFF. CDR3 nucleotide sequence: TGCGCCAGCAGCCAATTTGCGGGGCAGCTTGAAAAACTGTTTTTT.

The CDR3 protein is CASSFLAGGSDTQYF. The CDR3 nucleotides read TGTGCCAGCAGCTTTCTAGCGGGGGGTTCAGATACGCAGTATTTT. The chain employs TRBV5-4 and TRBJ2-3, with 11 bases identical to TRBD2. Germline CDR1 and CDR2: SGHNT and YYREEE (reference sequence). Trimming took 2 bases from V and 4 from J; bases not matched to a gene: 3. CDR3 length equals 15 residues.

The V gene is TRBV2, the J gene TRBJ1-5; a weak D match, TRBD1 (5 bases). The germline V and J ends were trimmed by 5 bases and 5 bases, with 10 bases remaining between them. Germline-derived CDR1 and CDR2 are SNHLY and FYNNEI. The CDR3 loop spans 13 amino acids. The CDR3 DNA reads as TGTGCCAGCAGTAGCGGGGGAGATCAGCCCCAGCATTTT. This codes for CASSSGGDQPQHF.

The gene calls are TRBV11-1 and TRBJ1-1; D uncertain. V lost 2 bases to trimming and J lost 2 bases, with 6 bases between them. The CDR3 totals 13 residues. Germline V gene data show CDR1 as SGHAT and CDR2 as FQDESV (reference sequence). The CDR3 region is CASSLNRNTEAFF. CDR3 coding DNA: TGTGCCAGCAGCTTAAACAGAAACACTGAAGCTTTCTTT.

The chain joins TRBV13 to TRBJ2-7; 7 positions agree with TRBD2. The germline gives CDR1 PRHDT, CDR2 FYEKMQ (reference sequence). This CDR3 is built from 14 residues. Unmatched junction bases numbered 6, after V lost 4 bases and J lost 3 bases. The CDR3: CASSSGGGYYEQYF. As DNA, the CDR3 is TGTGCCAGCAGCTCCGGCGGGGGTTACTACGAGCAGTACTTC. Drawing the rest from reference TRBV13 and TRBJ2-7, the complete variable domain is AAGVIQSPRHLIKEKRETATLKCYPIPRHDTVYWYQQGPGQDPQFLISFYEKMQSDKGSIPDRFSAQQFSDYHSELNMSSLELGDSALYFCASSSGGGYYEQYFGPGTRLTVT.

The chain combines TRBV30 with TRBJ2-1; D may be TRBD1 or TRBD2 (7 bases each). Germline CDR1 is GTSNPN and CDR2 is SVGIG (reference sequence). V was shortened by 1 base and J by 10 bases, with 14 bases between the two germline ends. This CDR3 spans 13 amino acids. CDR3 sequence reads: CAWSAGGGPEQFF. The CDR3 nucleotides are TGTGCCTGGAGTGCAGGGGGGGGACCCGAGCAGTTCTTC.

The chain uses TRBV30 and TRBJ1-6; no clear D. Germline V gives CDR1 GTSNPN, CDR2 SVGIG (reference sequence). The CDR3 runs 15 residues. The germline V and J ends were trimmed by 2 bases and 0 bases, with 8 bases remaining between them. CDR3 in DNA: TGTGCCTGGAGTCCCCTAAGCTCCTATAATTCACCCCTCCACTTT. This sequence encodes CAWSPLSSYNSPLHF.